This T cell receptor beta chain was sequenced during a study of T cell changes during pregnancy in multiple sclerosis. Unmatched junction bases numbered 5, after V lost 1 base and J lost 3 bases. CDR1 is SGDLS, CDR2 YYNGEE, per germline. The CDR3 sequence is 15 residues long. Profiling relied on immunoSEQ multiplex PCR, and the TCRdb table lists in-frame clones only, not all of them. The sample has around 92,000 clones, about 93% seen once. The sequence was obtained from a female donor with multiple sclerosis, enrolled in a pregnancy study. The sequencing used peripheral blood, collected in the first trimester of pregnancy. This chain joins TRBV9 and TRBJ2-3, with 7 bases lining up with TRBD2. CDR3: CASSVSGAVTDTQYF. The DNA of the CDR3 is TGTGCCAGCAGCGTAAGCGGGGCTGTGACAGATACGCAGTATTTT.